This T cell receptor beta chain is from a study of blood T cell repertoires in COVID-19. At the level of the study: Some COVID-19 samples were acute and others convalescent; all came from the United States, Italy and Spain. T cells, B-cell-depleted T cells, or PBMCs provided the cDNA or gDNA that served as material.

In the original workflow: Estimation of nucleated cell counts relied on the amplification of reference gene primers. Repertoires were generated with immunoSEQ multiplex PCR, while TCRdb's copy carries only in-frame clones and drops some. The D gene and trimming were derived from the DNA, and the V and J assignments and clone size from that table. In the table there are some 700,000 clones, around 90% of which are singletons. V dropped 10 bases and J dropped 6 bases, with 24 bases sitting between them. Per the germline V gene, CDR1 is SGHNT and CDR2 is YYREEE (reference sequence). This CDR3 region has 15 residues.

The sequence derives from a woman between 18 and 29 years old with acute or convalescent COVID-19. Sequencing was done on a sample of peripheral blood. The chain links TRBV5-4 to TRBJ2-3; a weak D match, TRBD2 (5 bases). The CDR3 loop reads CASRSEDRPGDTQYF. The CDR3 DNA follows: TGTGCCTCCCGCTCGGAGGATCGACCGGGGGATACGCAGTATTTT.